This record concerns one T cell receptor (beta chain) sequence. V was cut by 4 bases and J by 6 bases, with 17 bases left in between. CDR3 length equals 15 residues. In germline, CDR1 is SGHKS, CDR2 YYEKEE (reference sequence). The PCR used 60 Vbeta and 13 Jbeta primers. Clones were read by immunoSEQ multiplex PCR, and TCRdb kept only the in-frame ones, dropping some. The sample holds around 130,000 clones, 74% seen once. The sample belongs to a study of cytomegalovirus exposure and HLA in healthy donors. The sequenced material came from PBMCs. This clonotype originated in a man aged 40-50 years in good health and CMV-seropositive. The genes are TRBV5-5 and TRBJ1-5; a possible D gene is TRBD1 (5 bases). Written as DNA, the CDR3 is TGTGCCAGCAGCCCGGGACTCGCCGGGGGTCAGCCCCAGCATTTT. This codes for CASSPGLAGGQPQHF.